This T cell receptor (beta chain) was identified in a study of CD8 T cells in Susac syndrome. Germline CDR1 MGHDK, CDR2 SYGVNS. This CDR3 spans 15 amino acids. Trimming at V came to 6 bases and at J to 0 bases, leaving 3 bases not matched to a gene. Random-hexamer reverse transcription was applied to about 0.45 to 1 ug RNA. From the immunoSEQ multiplex PCR reads, TCRdb called clonotypes with MiXCR, one entry per CDR3 protein. Of roughly 190,000 distinct CDR3 sequences in the sample, under 97% are singletons; the top ten hold around 0.1%. The V call is TRBV25-1, the J call TRBJ2-7; 12 bases are a match to TRBD1. This receptor was taken from a human donor with Susac syndrome. Sequencing input: CD4+ T cells from PBMCs. The CDR3 bases are TGTGCCAGCAGGGGGACAGGGGGCGTCTCCTACGAGCAGTACTTC. Translation: CASRGTGGVSYEQYF.